This T cell receptor beta chain comes out of a study of OX40 agonist ivuxolimab in advanced cancers. Study-wide results and caveats: Blood T cells, both CD4+ and CD8+, expanded clonally by week 6 at 0.1 to 3.0 mg/kg. Those patients achieving a partial response at 0.1-3.0 mg/kg showed among the lowest clonal expansion.

Germline CDR1 reads SQVTM; CDR2 reads ANQGSEA. V was shortened by 1 base and J by 2 bases, with 10 bases between the two germline ends. The CDR3 covers 14 residues. About this clone: Its target is not known.

Here immunoSEQ multiplex PCR was the method, and the copy in TCRdb shows in-frame clones only, minus some. In the table there are 130,000 or so clones, 93% of which are singletons. The source material was CD4+ or CD8+ T cells sorted from blood, sampled in a trial of the OX40 agonist ivuxolimab. This TCR derives from an adult with an advanced solid tumor such as melanoma, head and neck, liver or kidney cancer. The rearrangement uses TRBV29-1 and TRBJ2-3, with unresolved D. The CDR3 is CSVEAWGNTDTQYF. Here the CDR3 DNA reads TGCAGCGTTGAAGCCTGGGGTAACACAGATACGCAGTATTTT.